This TCR beta chain was recorded in a study of PD-1 blockade in classical Hodgkin lymphoma. At the level of the study: Patients were given intravenous nivolumab, 3 mg/kg, every 2 weeks. Whole-study findings and limits: Whoever responded completely had baseline diversity much like that seen in newly diagnosed patients.

Time point described: cycle 4 day 1 (C4D1), after around six weeks of nivolumab. Relapse after autologous stem cell transplantation occurred in every patient, and brentuximab vedotin exposure varied. This CDR3 contains 14 residues. Deletions cut 5 bases from V and 9 bases from J, with 17 bases between. Germline V gene lookup returns CDR1 MGHRA and CDR2 YSYEKL. Comment on this clone: Its matching antigen is unknown.

Some clones are missing from TCRdb's copy, which holds only in-frame ones; the method was immunoSEQ multiplex PCR. The sample shows about 21,000 clones, around three quarters of them seen only once. This rearrangement joins TRBV4-1 to TRBJ2-4, with D perhaps TRBD1 (5 bases). The sequencing used peripheral blood mononuclear cells (PBMCs), collected before the fourth cycle of nivolumab. The sequence was obtained from a human donor with classical Hodgkin lymphoma. The CDR3 reads CASSTQSGFGIQYF. CDR3 bases: TGCGCCAGCAGCACCCAATCAGGGTTCGGCATTCAGTACTTC.